This TCR beta chain was obtained from a study of cytomegalovirus exposure and HLA in healthy donors. Study-wide points: When the data were analyzed later, several of the most significant clusters appeared to be linked to common viral pathogens.

PCR employed 60 Vbeta and 13 Jbeta primers. This table comes from immunoSEQ multiplex PCR, and its TCRdb copy is limited to in-frame clones, with some not included. The sample has 150,000 to 200,000 clones, approximately 78% seen once; the top ten hold roughly 0.75%. The junction had 6 bases not matched to a gene; V was cut back by 3 bases and J by 5 bases. The CDR3 contains 15 residues. Germline CDR1 and CDR2: SGHRS and YFSETQ. On this clone: What it binds is unknown.

J is TRBJ2-3 and V is TRBV5-1; 10 bases line up with TRBD2. The sequence was collected from a woman aged 18-29 years in good health and CMV-seronegative. Sequenced sample: PBMCs. CDR3 in amino acids: CASSWTSGGQDTQYF. CDR3 DNA: TGCGCCAGCAGCTGGACTAGCGGAGGGCAAGATACGCAGTATTTT.